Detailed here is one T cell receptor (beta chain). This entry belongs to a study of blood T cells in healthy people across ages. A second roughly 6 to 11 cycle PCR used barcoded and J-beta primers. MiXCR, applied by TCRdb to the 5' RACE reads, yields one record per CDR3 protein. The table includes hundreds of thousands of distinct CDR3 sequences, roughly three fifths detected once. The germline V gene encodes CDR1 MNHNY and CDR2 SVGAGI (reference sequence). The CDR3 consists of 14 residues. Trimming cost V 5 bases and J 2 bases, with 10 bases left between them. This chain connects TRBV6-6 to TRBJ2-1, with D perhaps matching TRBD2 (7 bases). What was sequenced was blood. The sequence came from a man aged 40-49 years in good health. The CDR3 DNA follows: TGTGCCAGCAGTAGGGGGGGTACCTACAATGAGCAGTTCTTC. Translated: CASSRGGTYNEQFF.